The sequence of this T cell receptor beta chain was determined in a study of blood T cell repertoires in COVID-19 (dated by TCRdb to about 2020). About the full investigation: Samples covering the acute and convalescent phases of COVID-19 were provided by collaborators in the United States, Italy and Spain. The prospective study material was composed of cDNA or gDNA derived from T cells, B-cell-depleted T cells, or PBMCs. Deeply sampled blood TCRbeta repertoires from subjects exposed to, actively infected with, or recovered from COVID-19 were included in the dataset. A freely available public database, intended as a resource for researchers studying the immune response to SARS-CoV-2, is where the repertoires were released. The samples were drawn from two sources: the first 160 participants of the ongoing ImmuneRACE study, and approximately 1,300 subjects contributed by 6 global collaborators. Nearly every sample came with metadata listing a de-identified subject ID, COVID-19 status, age in years and sex. HLA class I and class II types, where available, came from metadata supplied by the sample provider rather than from assay-based typing.

TCRbeta CDR3 regions were amplified from genomic DNA by means of the immunoSEQ Assay, a bias-controlled multiplex PCR. For the original study's pipeline: Within the assay, amplification of reference gene primers was used to estimate how many nucleated cells each sample contained. To quantify the absolute abundance of each unique TCRbeta CDR3 rearrangement, sequence reads were collapsed and filtered. For each sample, productive Simpson clonality was calculated as the square root of Simpson's diversity index across productive rearrangements. Sourced from immuneACCESS, this table was stored by TCRdb with only in-frame sequences that have V and J called. A share of the clones is absent; for the studies checked, an unresolved V gene accounts for under half, and the remainder has no known explanation. V and J calls plus clone size are reproduced from that table; the DNA served to infer D and trimming. This sample comprises about 70,000 clones, more than 80% of them detected only once. The top ten clones comprise 4.5% to 5.5% of the sample.

Concerning this clone itself: Its antigen specificity is not known. Base qualities are not provided; no much larger clone lies one nucleotide away.

Each collaborating institution followed its own protocols to collect whole blood in K2EDTA tubes. For TCRbeta analysis, collaborator samples were shipped as frozen whole blood, as isolated PBMCs, or as DNA extracted from either sample type. Findings and caveats that apply to the study as a whole: Clinical and demographic metadata were provided uncurated, with the amount varying by source and participant.

Counted from cysteine to phenylalanine, this CDR3 has 18 amino acids. Of the read, only the CDR3 DNA is kept; its 54 bases are in frame from base 1. For CDR1 and CDR2, the germline V gene lists MNHEY and SVGEGT. After removal of 2 bases from V and 2 bases from J, the junction retains 13 bases not matched to a gene. Specimen: peripheral blood. This TCR was recovered from an elderly man with acute or convalescent COVID-19. The receptor chain draws on TRBV6-2 or TRBV6-3 and TRBJ2-5, with 8 bases in between that match TRBD2. The CDR3 has the sequence CASSYLLREGGFQETQYF. The bases read TGTGCCAGCAGTTACCTACTACGGGAGGGGGGGTTTCAAGAGACCCAGTACTTC.